This TCR beta chain was documented in a study of tumor-infiltrating lymphocytes in primary liver carcinoma. Overall study context: Patients were both men and women, whose ages ran from 30 to 69 years.

Study-wide findings and caveats: Tumors carried a top-250-clone fraction significantly exceeding that of blood (p = 0.039). Whereas tumor region pairs overlapped more, tumor-adjacent and tumor-blood pairs overlapped less.

From unsorted bulk tissue weighing roughly 17-34 mg, DNA and RNA were co-extracted. Patients had primary liver carcinoma treated by surgical resection. V lost 2 bases and J lost 2; bases outside the gene matches: 9. This CDR3 is 16 amino acids long. The germline V gene has CDR1 MDHEN and CDR2 SYDVKM. The template, approximately 500 ng total RNA, yielded TCR beta cDNA made with a constant-region primer. Researchers made the TCR beta libraries by running three nested multiplex PCR rounds with slightly modified ARM-PCR. In the first two PCR rounds, TRBV1-TRBV30 forward primers were paired with a C-beta reverse primer, and each round lasted roughly 9 cycles. TCRdb re-derived calls from the multiplex PCR reads in MiXCR, one entry per CDR3 protein. The data show 90,000 to 150,000 distinct CDR3 sequences, with 55% to 70% seen just once and roughly 8.1% held by the top ten. This clonotype has a handful of counts. Its antigen is still unknown.

The source material was tumor-adjacent normal liver tissue. This TCR was recovered from a woman aged 55-70 years with primary liver carcinoma and hepatitis B virus infection. The V call is TRBV28, the J call TRBJ2-7; 7 bases are shared with TRBD2. The CDR3 region has the DNA TGTGCCAGCAGTTTAGGGGCCCCCCGGGGGGCCTACGAGCAGTACTTC. Translated: CASSLGAPRGAYEQYF.